These 29 T cell receptor beta chains were all obtained from the same sample, sequenced in a study of T cell repertoires in cytomegalovirus infection. A single record per CDR3 protein comes from TCRdb applying MiXCR to the reads. The top ten clones hold around 19% of a sample with more than 150,000 distinct CDR3 sequences, about 15% of them seen once. The sample consisted of CD8+ T cells from PBMCs. These receptors came from a human donor in good health (CMV status not recorded). Some clones in this sample may be carry-over from other donors' samples.

J is TRBJ2-2 and V is TRBV5-6; perhaps TRBD1 as D (5 bases). CDR1 is SGHDT and CDR2 is YYEEEE in the germline V gene. The V end was cut by 5 bases, the J end by 7 bases, with 12 bases between. The CDR3 has 13 residues. CDR3 protein: CASSTQGFGELFF. DNA of the CDR3: TGTGCCAGCAGTACTCAGGGTTTCGGGGAGCTGTTTTTT. The complete variable domain, with remaining parts taken from reference TRBV5-6 and TRBJ2-2, reads DAGVTQSPTHLIKTRGQQVTLRCSPKSGHDTVSWYQQALGQGPQFIFQYYEEEERQRGNFPDRFSGHQFPNYSSELNVNALLLGDSALYLCASSTQGFGELFFGEGSRLTVL.

The gene calls are TRBV6-1 and TRBJ2-1; D might be TRBD2 (5 bases). The CDR3 contains 11 residues. CDR1 and CDR2 from the germline V gene are MNHNS and SASEGT. Trimming left V 6 bases short and J 9 bases short, with 9 bases between. This CDR3 is CASSLEAEQFF. The CDR3 coding sequence is TGTGCCAGCAGCCTGGAGGCTGAGCAGTTCTTC.

This chain links TRBV15 with TRBJ1-5; D is unresolved. The germline gives CDR1 LNHNV, CDR2 YYDKDF (reference sequence). The CDR3 runs to 16 residues. V gave up 3 bases and J gave up 3 bases, with 15 bases separating them. In nucleotides, the CDR3 is TGTGCCACCAGCAGCCTCCGCGGGCTCCACAATCAGCCCCAGCATTTT. Protein product: CATSSLRGLHNQPQHF.

The V and J genes are TRBV7-2 and TRBJ1-2, with D maybe TRBD1 (5 bases). Germline V CDR1 and CDR2: SGHTA, FQGNSA. V lost 2 bases to trimming and J lost 2 bases, with 12 bases between them. This CDR3 region has 15 residues. CDR3 in amino acids: CASSLSWGRNYGYTF. The DNA of the CDR3 is TGTGCCAGCAGCTTAAGTTGGGGACGGAACTATGGCTACACCTTC.

In this sample, this clonotype turned up a few times. CDR3 nucleotide sequence: TGTGCCAGCAGCCCCTGGACCGTAGCGGGAGTGTCCTACAATGAGCAGTTCTTC. It translates to CASSPWTVAGVSYNEQFF. V gene TRBV28 combines with J gene TRBJ2-1, with 9 bases that match TRBD2. The J segment lost 1 base and the V segment lost 6 bases, leaving 13 bases of the junction unmatched. The CDR3 is 18 amino acids. The V gene's germline CDR1 is MDHEN and CDR2 SYDVKM.

The chain recombines TRBV29-1 with TRBJ2-7, with 7 nucleotides matching TRBD2. CDR3 size: 14 residues. Germline assignment: CDR1 SQVTM and CDR2 ANQGSEA. Losses at the gene ends were 1 base for V and 3 bases for J; bases not matched to a gene: 6. Here the CDR3 reads CSVEVAGRDYEQYF. For the CDR3, the DNA is TGCAGCGTTGAAGTCGCAGGGAGGGACTACGAGCAGTACTTC.

The chain links TRBV10-3 to TRBJ1-2; D might be TRBD1 (5 bases). The ends were cut back, 4 bases at V and 4 bases at J, with 16 bases in the middle. Per the germline V gene, CDR1 is ENHRY and CDR2 is SYGVKD. This CDR3 region has 15 residues. The CDR3 sequence: CAISGYTDGTYGYTF. The CDR3 coding sequence is TGTGCCATCAGTGGATATACGGACGGGACCTATGGCTACACCTTC.

This clonotype was seen a few times. The chain recombines TRBV10-3 with TRBJ2-1; D is undetermined. The CDR3 is 13 amino acids. The germline V gene encodes CDR1 ENHRY and CDR2 SYGVKD. V was cut by 8 bases and J by 0 bases, with 8 bases left in between. The CDR3 loop is CAISASSYNEQFF. The CDR3 DNA follows: TGTGCCATCTCCGCTAGCTCCTACAATGAGCAGTTCTTC.

The J gene is TRBJ1-4, the V gene TRBV7-2, with TRBD1 as a possible D gene (6 bases). Trimming pared 4 bases from V and 1 base from J, leaving 13 bases between. The germline V gene encodes CDR1 SGHTA and CDR2 FQGNSA. The CDR3 is 16 amino acids. CDR3 nucleotide sequence: TGTGCCAGCAGCTCCTCAGGGGCTAAAACTAATGAAAAACTGTTTTTT. Protein: CASSSSGAKTNEKLFF.

Only a few counts were recorded for this clonotype. The chain recombines TRBV11-2 with TRBJ1-1, with D uncertain. CDR1 and CDR2 (germline): SGHAT, FQNNGV. V was pared by 0 bases and J by 8 bases, with 7 bases between. This CDR3 comprises 12 residues. CDR3: CASSLDHSEAFF. CDR3 in DNA: TGTGCCAGCAGCTTAGATCACTCGGAAGCTTTCTTT. Full variable domain (remainder filled in from reference TRBV11-2 and TRBJ1-1): EAGVAQSPRYKIIEKRQSVAFWCNPISGHATLYWYQQILGQGPKLLIQFQNNGVVDDSQLPKDRFSAERLKGVDSTLKIQPAKLEDSAVYLCASSLDHSEAFFGQGTRLTVV.

This clonotype was found a few times. The V call is TRBV20-1, the J call TRBJ2-3, with 8 bases aligning to TRBD1. The length of the CDR3 is 16 residues. Germline lookup yields CDR1 DFQATT and CDR2 SNEGSKA (reference sequence). The V gene end was trimmed by 0 bases and the J gene end by 4 bases; junction bases not matched to a gene: 9. For the CDR3, the DNA is TGCAGTGCTAGAGATCTGGCCAGGGGGCGGGCAGATACGCAGTATTTT. Translating it yields CSARDLARGRADTQYF.

This clonotype was counted only a few times. This chain connects TRBV6-4 to TRBJ2-1; D ambiguous. Germline loops: CDR1 MRHNA, CDR2 SNTAGT. V gave up 0 bases and J gave up 6 bases, with 12 bases separating them. The CDR3 sequence is 15 residues long. CDR3 region: CASSDSGRPTNEQFF. The CDR3 DNA sequence: TGTGCCAGCAGTGACTCTGGCAGACCTACCAATGAGCAGTTCTTC.

This clonotype was picked up a small number of times. The rearrangement links TRBV28 to TRBJ1-1; a weak D match, TRBD1 (6 bases). The CDR3 totals 14 residues. Germline V lookup: CDR1 MDHEN, CDR2 SYDVKM. V gave up 5 bases and J gave up 1 base, with 11 bases separating them. The CDR3 reads CASSETGRNTEAFF. The DNA of the CDR3 is TGTGCCAGCAGTGAGACAGGCCGGAACACTGAAGCTTTCTTT. The full variable domain, its missing parts supplied by reference TRBV28 and TRBJ1-1, is DVKVTQSSRYLVKRTGEKVFLECVQDMDHENMFWYRQDPGLGLRLIYFSYDVKMKEKGDIPEGYSVSREKKERFSLILESASTNQTSMYLCASSETGRNTEAFFGQGTRLTVV.

This clonotype was seen a handful of times. One junction end disagrees with the germline gene, perhaps due to a read error. The V call is TRBV28, the J call TRBJ2-2, with 10 bases lining up with TRBD1. This CDR3 has 15 residues. The germline V gene encodes CDR1 MDHEN and CDR2 SYDVKM. The CDR3 coding sequence is TGTGCCAGCATTTTAGACAGGGGGCGTACCGGGGAGCTGTTTTTT. Encoded protein: CASILDRGRTGELFF.

This clonotype was recorded at least ten times. This rearrangement joins TRBV5-1 to TRBJ1-1, with TRBD1 matching over 7 bases. The CDR3 covers 13 residues. V gave up 3 bases and J gave up 2 bases; unmatched junction bases: 1. Per the germline V gene, CDR1 is SGHRS and CDR2 is YFSETQ. CDR3 region: CASSWDRNTEAFF. The CDR3 DNA follows: TGCGCCAGCAGCTGGGACAGAAACACTGAAGCTTTCTTT.

The gene calls are TRBV15 and TRBJ2-7; no clear D. The CDR3 contains 14 residues. Per germline, CDR1 LNHNV and CDR2 YYDKDF (reference sequence). V was pared by 4 bases and J by 3 bases, with 13 bases between. CDR3 DNA sequence: TGTGCCACCAGCATAGGATACGGAAACTACGAGCAGTACTTC. Translated: CATSIGYGNYEQYF.

This clonotype was found many times. The chain employs TRBV20-1 and TRBJ2-3; D remains ambiguous. Germline V lookup: CDR1 DFQATT, CDR2 SNEGSKA (reference sequence). Trimming pared 4 bases from V and 3 bases from J, leaving 11 bases between. This CDR3 comprises 13 residues. The CDR3 DNA is TGCAGTGCTAATCCCTACAGAACAGATACGCAGTATTTT. Encoded protein: CSANPYRTDTQYF.

This clonotype showed up just a few times. The chain recombines TRBV27 with TRBJ2-1; TRBD1 matches at 12 bases. The CDR3 runs 15 residues. Germline values: CDR1 MNHEY, CDR2 SMNVEV (reference sequence). The V gene end was trimmed by 4 bases and the J gene end by 10 bases; junction bases not matched to a gene: 8. CDR3 in amino acids: CASSSPGQGAREQFF. Here the CDR3 DNA reads TGTGCCAGCAGTTCCCCGGGACAGGGGGCACGCGAGCAGTTCTTC.

This clonotype appeared many times. The rearrangement joins TRBV7-2 to TRBJ1-6; the D gene is possibly TRBD1 (5 bases). V was shortened by 5 bases and J by 8 bases, with 13 bases between the two germline ends. From germline, CDR1 is SGHTA and CDR2 FQGNSA. This CDR3 is built from 14 residues. The DNA for the CDR3 is TGTGCCAGCAGCAGGGGTTTTCTAGATTCACCCCTCCACTTT. Its protein product is CASSRGFLDSPLHF.

The chain joins TRBV6-2 or TRBV6-3 to TRBJ2-1; 7 bases match TRBD2. The germline V gene has CDR1 MNHEY and CDR2 SVGEGT. The ends lost 7 bases at V and 8 bases at J; junction bases unmatched: 14. This CDR3 has 15 residues. DNA for the CDR3: TGTGCCAGCACCAAACGGGCTAGCGGAGGGGATGAGCAGTTCTTC. This translates into CASTKRASGGDEQFF.

The J gene is TRBJ2-1, the V gene TRBV7-6, with D possibly called TRBD1 or TRBD2 (6 bases each). The CDR3 has 16 amino acids. V shed 7 bases and J shed 2 bases, with 18 bases lying between them. Germline lookup yields CDR1 SGHVS and CDR2 FNYEAQ. The CDR3 protein is CASTLGGQNPYNEQFF. The CDR3 nucleotides read TGTGCCAGCACCTTGGGGGGCCAAAACCCCTACAATGAGCAGTTCTTC.

This rearrangement joins TRBV7-8 to TRBJ2-7; tentative D call: TRBD2 (6 bases). The germline V and J ends were trimmed by 0 bases and 9 bases, with 6 bases remaining between them. The germline gives CDR1 SGHVS, CDR2 FQNEAQ. CDR3 length: 11 residues. CDR3 DNA: TGTGCCAGCAGCTTAGCGCGGGGGCAGTACTTC. It specifies CASSLARGQYF.

This clonotype occurred a few times. DNA for the CDR3: TGTGCCAGCAGCCCAGTGAACAGGGAGCCCAGAACTGAAGCTTTCTTT. Protein product: CASSPVNREPRTEAFF. The chain recombines TRBV6-1 with TRBJ1-1; D possibly corresponds to TRBD1 (6 bases). The CDR3 runs to 16 residues. Germline V gives CDR1 MNHNS, CDR2 SASEGT. The V end lost 6 bases, the J end lost 5 bases, and 22 bases lay between the germline ends.

The chain uses TRBV5-6 and TRBJ2-1; TRBD1 is a possible D gene (5 bases). V was clipped by 3 bases and J by 9 bases, with 10 bases between them. The CDR3 consists of 12 residues. Germline V gene data show CDR1 as SGHDT and CDR2 as YYEEEE. The CDR3 spells CASSSAGREQFF. The CDR3 DNA sequence: TGTGCCAGCAGCTCGGCAGGGCGTGAGCAGTTCTTC.

This sequence joins TRBV15 and TRBJ2-5; no clear D gene. Germline V gives CDR1 LNHNV, CDR2 YYDKDF (reference sequence). The length of the CDR3 is 12 residues. V dropped 5 bases and J dropped 5 bases, with 9 bases sitting between them. The CDR3 region is CATSDRQETQYF. The CDR3 region has the DNA TGTGCCACCAGCGATCGCCAGGAGACCCAGTACTTC.

This clonotype was counted only a few times. V and J are TRBV28 and TRBJ2-7; possibly TRBD2 for D (5 bases). Trimming shortened V by 1 base and J by 0 bases, and 13 bases separated the two germline ends. CDR1 is MDHEN, CDR2 SYDVKM, per germline. The CDR3 has 16 amino acids. CDR3 bases: TGTGCCAGCAGTTTATACCCAGCGGAGAGCTCCTACGAGCAGTACTTC. It specifies CASSLYPAESSYEQYF.

This clonotype was observed a few times. The rearrangement links TRBV6-1 to TRBJ2-5, with D perhaps given as TRBD1 or TRBD2 (5 bases each). The CDR3 runs to 14 residues. From germline, CDR1 is MNHNS and CDR2 SASEGT. V was pared by 4 bases and J by 2 bases, with 11 bases between. The CDR3 loop is CASSARDPQETQYF. As DNA, the CDR3 is TGTGCCAGCAGTGCTAGGGACCCTCAAGAGACCCAGTACTTC.

V and J are TRBV6-2 or TRBV6-3 and TRBJ2-7, with TRBD1 matching 7 bases. The CDR3 covers 16 residues. Germline values: CDR1 MNHEY, CDR2 SVGEGT. V dropped 2 bases and J dropped 1; count of bases not matched to a gene: 8. In DNA form, the CDR3 reads TGTGCCAGCAGTTACCACCGTGCACAGGGGTCCTACGAGCAGTACTTC. Encoded protein: CASSYHRAQGSYEQYF.

The chain combines TRBV7-8 with TRBJ2-3; TRBD2 aligns across 14 bases. CDR1 is SGHVS, CDR2 FQNEAQ, per germline. The CDR3 loop spans 16 amino acids. V gave up 3 bases and J gave up 1 base; unmatched junction bases: 0. The CDR3 region is CASSLTSGRGTDTQYF. The CDR3 nucleotides read TGTGCCAGCAGCTTGACTAGCGGGAGGGGCACAGATACGCAGTATTTT.